This paragraph covers one T cell receptor beta chain sequence. The target of this receptor is not known. No much larger clonotype is one base removed from it; base qualities were not supplied. The library was produced with 5' RACE. The data were produced on an Illumina HiSeq 2500. A second about 7 to 11 cycle PCR used a sample-barcoded 5' primer and a J-beta primer mix. A unique molecular identifier was introduced onto each TCR beta cDNA molecule by a template-switch 5' adaptor carrying 12 random nucleotides. Each sample yielded at least 3 million CDR3-containing paired-end reads. First-strand cDNA was synthesized from all RNA with the Mint cDNA synthesis kit, primed by a TRBC-specific oligonucleotide. Following uracil-DNA glycosylase treatment, all cDNA underwent a first 18-cycle PCR with the universal primers M1SS and BC2_uni_R. As for how the authors treated the data: For normalization, 1 million high-quality reads, each with a distinct molecular identifier, were randomly selected from each sample. Instead of being binned into consensus sequences, reads that shared molecular identifiers were thrown out. CDR3 identification, clonotype clustering and error correction used MiTCR with a Q25 quality threshold and the strictest error-elimination algorithm. A nonparametric unseen species model with Euler transformation was used to estimate lower-bound total TCR beta diversity. The raw public reads went through TCRdb reprocessing: fastp at Q25, MiXCR clone calling, in-frame beta chains kept. All rows with the same CDR3 protein become a single entry with the most common DNA and genes. The V and J calls here are based on TCRdb, not the publication. The sample data list roughly 800,000 distinct CDR3 sequences, and 40% to 65% of these were observed just once. The ten largest account for roughly 40% of the sample.

The sample is drawn from a study of blood T cells in healthy people across ages (dated by TCRdb to the mid-2010s). Regarding the study in general: In model experiments, template switching captured roughly one uniquely barcoded TCR beta cDNA molecule for every two T cells. Age-related changes in TCR beta repertoire diversity were measured in the study by deep sequencing normalized with unique cDNA molecular identifiers. The donors were divided into four age groups: young (average 16 years), middle-aged (about 40), aged (roughly 66) and long-lived (about 90). To avoid experimental bias, donors of different ages were distributed randomly across sequencing lanes. Two additional independent replicas of 1 million unique cDNA reads from the same blood draw were analyzed for two donors (one aged 18 to 30 and one aged 80 or older). Overall study results and their limits: Donor CMV infection status was unknown, potentially confounding age-related changes in expanded clonotypes. Observed TCR beta diversity per million T cells fell roughly linearly with age, and a significant reduction was already apparent by age around 40. Because profiling used bulk unsorted PBMCs, naive and antigen-experienced compartments could not be compared conclusively. Estimates of total diversity based on one million sequenced T cells were considered lower bounds and underestimates. A strong correlation was found between observed TCR beta diversity and the percentage of naive T cells measured by flow cytometry. The long-lived group showed more naive CD4+ T cells, fewer expanded clones and increased TCR diversity than the aged group, suggesting age selection.

Spanning cysteine to phenylalanine, the CDR3 consists of 12 amino acids. The kept DNA is CDR3 alone, 36 bases in frame from the first base. CDR1 and CDR2 were assigned from the germline V gene as SGHVS and FNYEAQ. Between the V and J ends, shortened by 0 bases and 7 bases respectively, the junction contains 5 bases. The donors were around 39 Caucasian individuals from Russia, aged roughly 6 to 100 years, who were systemically healthy. Approximately 11 milliliters of peripheral blood were drawn from each donor into EDTA-treated Vacutainer tubes. Ficoll-Paque density-gradient centrifugation was used to isolate PBMCs, with at least 6.5 million per sample. Trizol reagent was used to extract total RNA from PBMCs, with at least 6 micrograms per sample. Naive CD45RAhigh/CD27high T cell percentages were measured by flow cytometry on a PBMC aliquot from every donor.

The sequenced material came from blood. This receptor was identified in a man at least 80 years old in good health. The chain is encoded by TRBV7-6 joined to TRBJ2-3, with the D segment identity uncertain. The DNA is as follows: TGTGCCAGCAGCTTAGCTGGGAATACGCAGTATTTT. This is translated as CASSLAGNTQYF.